This entry is about one T cell receptor beta chain. The data stem from a study of blood T cell repertoires in COVID-19. This CDR3 spans 17 amino acids. Trimming removed 5 bases at V and 8 bases at J, with 27 bases between. CDR1 and CDR2 from the germline V gene are LNHNV and YYDKDF (reference sequence). The study drew participants aged about 18 to 95 years from about two dozen US areas. Source study methods: Estimates of nucleated cell counts were drawn from the amplification of reference gene primers. Here immunoSEQ multiplex PCR was the method, and the copy in TCRdb shows in-frame clones only, minus some. V and J calls and clone size come straight from that table; D and trimming were deduced from the DNA. The sample holds 210,000 or so clones, 65% to 85% seen once.

The sample was PBMCs or T cells enriched from blood (not recorded which). The V call is TRBV15, the J call TRBJ1-2, with D possibly being TRBD1 (6 bases). The sequence was collected from a man aged 30 to 45 with acute COVID-19. In nucleotides, the CDR3 is TGTGCCACCAGCCCCACCCGTCAGGGGAAGTATAACGGCGGCTACACCTTC. Amino acids: CATSPTRQGKYNGGYTF.